This T cell receptor (beta chain) was captured in a study of T cell repertoires in cytomegalovirus infection. Study-wide background: From public TCR beta signatures came an indication of both CMV infection and matching HLA type.

As regards this clonotype: Its cognate antigen is unknown.

Study-level points and caveats: Cumulated frequencies of public TCR beta families served to identify carriers of CMV plus the relevant HLA. CMV-specific TCR beta clonotypes restricted by HLA-C dominated the ex vivo response.

The CDR3 totals 16 residues. V was clipped by 6 bases and J by 0 bases; unmatched bases: 9. Germline V gene lookup returns CDR1 KGHSH and CDR2 LQKENI. Using its own MiXCR run on the reads, TCRdb lists one record per CDR3 protein. The top ten hold 1.6% of the sample, which has 200,000 to 250,000 distinct CDR3 sequences, 9% to 15% seen once. The sequence came from a human donor in good health (CMV status not recorded). Some clones in this sample may be carry-over from other donors' samples. The V gene is TRBV18, the J gene TRBJ1-1; 8 nucleotides line up with TRBD1. Input material: PBMCs. As DNA, the CDR3 is TGTGCCAGCTCCCCCTGGACAGGGTCCCTGAACACTGAAGCTTTCTTT. This codes for CASSPWTGSLNTEAFF.